Listed here are 4 T cell receptor beta chains from one sample, sequenced in a study of identical twins. TCRdb reanalysed the 5' RACE reads using MiXCR and keeps one entry per CDR3 protein. Of about 470,000 distinct CDR3 sequences detected, 20% to 25% appear once; the ten largest clones hold 2.9%. These data also featured in a second study, about T cells expressing NK-cell markers.

The sequencing input was CD4+ T cells sorted from blood. The receptors come from a woman younger than 35 in good health.

J is TRBJ2-7 and V is TRBV20-1; weak D call: TRBD2 (6 bases). CDR1 and CDR2 (germline): DFQATT, SNEGSKA (reference sequence). V shed 3 bases and J shed 9 bases, with 21 bases lying between them. The CDR3 length is 14 residues. The CDR3 sequence: CSASPSNRESLQYF. CDR3 nucleotide sequence: TGCAGTGCTAGCCCAAGTAATCGGGAGAGCCTGCAGTACTTC.

This clonotype was counted a few times. V and J are TRBV27 and TRBJ1-6; maybe TRBD1 (6 bases). Germline CDR1 reads MNHEY; CDR2 reads SMNVEV (reference sequence). The ends were cut back, 2 bases at V and 7 bases at J, with 9 bases in the middle. The length of the CDR3 is 14 residues. The CDR3 DNA sequence: TGTGCCAGCAGTTTAAACAGGGAGAATTCACCCCTCCACTTT. As protein: CASSLNRENSPLHF.

The genes are TRBV28 and TRBJ1-2, with D perhaps TRBD1 (6 bases). V shed 5 bases and J shed 6 bases, with 13 bases lying between them. Germline CDR1 MDHEN, CDR2 SYDVKM. The CDR3 is 13 residues long. The CDR3 reads CASSTGQEDGYTF. CDR3 in DNA: TGTGCCAGCAGTACAGGGCAGGAGGATGGCTACACCTTC.

V is TRBV20-1 and J is TRBJ2-7; TRBD2 agrees at 11 bases. CDR3 length: 15 residues. Germline assignment: CDR1 DFQATT and CDR2 SNEGSKA (reference sequence). Trimming took 4 bases from V and 7 from J; bases not matched to a gene: 12. CDR3: CSANLLAGGGREQYF. CDR3 DNA: TGCAGTGCTAACCTTCTAGCGGGAGGCGGTAGGGAGCAGTACTTC.